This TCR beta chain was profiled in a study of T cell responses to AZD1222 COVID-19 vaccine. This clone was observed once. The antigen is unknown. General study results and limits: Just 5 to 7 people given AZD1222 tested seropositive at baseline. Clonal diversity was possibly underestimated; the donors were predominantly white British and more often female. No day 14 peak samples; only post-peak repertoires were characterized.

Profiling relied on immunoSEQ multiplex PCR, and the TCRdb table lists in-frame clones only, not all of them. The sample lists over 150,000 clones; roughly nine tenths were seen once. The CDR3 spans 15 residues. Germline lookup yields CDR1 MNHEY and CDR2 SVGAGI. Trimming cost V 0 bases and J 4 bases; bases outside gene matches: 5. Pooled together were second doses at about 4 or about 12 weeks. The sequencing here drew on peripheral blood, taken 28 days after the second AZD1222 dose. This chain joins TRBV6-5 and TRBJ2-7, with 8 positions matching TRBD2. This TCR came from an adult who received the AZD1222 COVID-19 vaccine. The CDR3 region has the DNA TGTGCCAGCAGTTACTCTGGCGGGAGGAGTTACGAGCAGTACTTC. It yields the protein CASSYSGGRSYEQYF.